This T cell receptor beta chain was identified during a study of human T cells and chemical hapten exposure. Study context: Each week of the roughly 25-week study, patients had diphenylcyclopropenone applied to the scalp. Findings and caveats of the study: The study found that PT1 expanded TCR counts correlated positively with patch test score.

Comment on this clonotype: Its antigen remains unidentified.

The library attached unique molecular identifiers to individual cDNA molecules. TCRdb re-called the RACE reads with MiXCR, one entry per CDR3 protein. The sample holds around 50,000 distinct CDR3 sequences, approximately 9.1% seen once. The time point is: patch test 1, 2 weeks after DPC sensitization. Treatment defined: therapeutic diphenylcyclopropenone sensitization with weekly scalp DPC. This TCR was sampled from a woman aged 50 to 60 with alopecia areata. Some clones in this sample may be carry-over from other donors' samples. The sequenced sample was whole blood, obtained in connection with sensitization to the hapten diphenylcyclopropenone (DPC).

The CDR3: CASSSQSGANVLTF. The CDR3 bases are TGTGCCAGCAGTTCTCAGTCCGGGGCCAACGTCCTGACTTTC. This chain links TRBV9 with TRBJ2-6; D gene uncertain. V lost 5 bases to trimming and J lost 4 bases, with 10 bases between them. The germline CDR1 and CDR2 sequences are SGDLS and YYNGEE. The CDR3 extends over 14 amino acids. The whole variable domain, remainder taken from reference TRBV9 and TRBJ2-6, is DSGVTQTPKHLITATGQRVTLRCSPRSGDLSVYWYQQSLDQGLQFLIQYYNGEERAKGNILERFSAQQFPDLHSELNLSSLELGDSALYFCASSSQSGANVLTFGAGSRLTVL.